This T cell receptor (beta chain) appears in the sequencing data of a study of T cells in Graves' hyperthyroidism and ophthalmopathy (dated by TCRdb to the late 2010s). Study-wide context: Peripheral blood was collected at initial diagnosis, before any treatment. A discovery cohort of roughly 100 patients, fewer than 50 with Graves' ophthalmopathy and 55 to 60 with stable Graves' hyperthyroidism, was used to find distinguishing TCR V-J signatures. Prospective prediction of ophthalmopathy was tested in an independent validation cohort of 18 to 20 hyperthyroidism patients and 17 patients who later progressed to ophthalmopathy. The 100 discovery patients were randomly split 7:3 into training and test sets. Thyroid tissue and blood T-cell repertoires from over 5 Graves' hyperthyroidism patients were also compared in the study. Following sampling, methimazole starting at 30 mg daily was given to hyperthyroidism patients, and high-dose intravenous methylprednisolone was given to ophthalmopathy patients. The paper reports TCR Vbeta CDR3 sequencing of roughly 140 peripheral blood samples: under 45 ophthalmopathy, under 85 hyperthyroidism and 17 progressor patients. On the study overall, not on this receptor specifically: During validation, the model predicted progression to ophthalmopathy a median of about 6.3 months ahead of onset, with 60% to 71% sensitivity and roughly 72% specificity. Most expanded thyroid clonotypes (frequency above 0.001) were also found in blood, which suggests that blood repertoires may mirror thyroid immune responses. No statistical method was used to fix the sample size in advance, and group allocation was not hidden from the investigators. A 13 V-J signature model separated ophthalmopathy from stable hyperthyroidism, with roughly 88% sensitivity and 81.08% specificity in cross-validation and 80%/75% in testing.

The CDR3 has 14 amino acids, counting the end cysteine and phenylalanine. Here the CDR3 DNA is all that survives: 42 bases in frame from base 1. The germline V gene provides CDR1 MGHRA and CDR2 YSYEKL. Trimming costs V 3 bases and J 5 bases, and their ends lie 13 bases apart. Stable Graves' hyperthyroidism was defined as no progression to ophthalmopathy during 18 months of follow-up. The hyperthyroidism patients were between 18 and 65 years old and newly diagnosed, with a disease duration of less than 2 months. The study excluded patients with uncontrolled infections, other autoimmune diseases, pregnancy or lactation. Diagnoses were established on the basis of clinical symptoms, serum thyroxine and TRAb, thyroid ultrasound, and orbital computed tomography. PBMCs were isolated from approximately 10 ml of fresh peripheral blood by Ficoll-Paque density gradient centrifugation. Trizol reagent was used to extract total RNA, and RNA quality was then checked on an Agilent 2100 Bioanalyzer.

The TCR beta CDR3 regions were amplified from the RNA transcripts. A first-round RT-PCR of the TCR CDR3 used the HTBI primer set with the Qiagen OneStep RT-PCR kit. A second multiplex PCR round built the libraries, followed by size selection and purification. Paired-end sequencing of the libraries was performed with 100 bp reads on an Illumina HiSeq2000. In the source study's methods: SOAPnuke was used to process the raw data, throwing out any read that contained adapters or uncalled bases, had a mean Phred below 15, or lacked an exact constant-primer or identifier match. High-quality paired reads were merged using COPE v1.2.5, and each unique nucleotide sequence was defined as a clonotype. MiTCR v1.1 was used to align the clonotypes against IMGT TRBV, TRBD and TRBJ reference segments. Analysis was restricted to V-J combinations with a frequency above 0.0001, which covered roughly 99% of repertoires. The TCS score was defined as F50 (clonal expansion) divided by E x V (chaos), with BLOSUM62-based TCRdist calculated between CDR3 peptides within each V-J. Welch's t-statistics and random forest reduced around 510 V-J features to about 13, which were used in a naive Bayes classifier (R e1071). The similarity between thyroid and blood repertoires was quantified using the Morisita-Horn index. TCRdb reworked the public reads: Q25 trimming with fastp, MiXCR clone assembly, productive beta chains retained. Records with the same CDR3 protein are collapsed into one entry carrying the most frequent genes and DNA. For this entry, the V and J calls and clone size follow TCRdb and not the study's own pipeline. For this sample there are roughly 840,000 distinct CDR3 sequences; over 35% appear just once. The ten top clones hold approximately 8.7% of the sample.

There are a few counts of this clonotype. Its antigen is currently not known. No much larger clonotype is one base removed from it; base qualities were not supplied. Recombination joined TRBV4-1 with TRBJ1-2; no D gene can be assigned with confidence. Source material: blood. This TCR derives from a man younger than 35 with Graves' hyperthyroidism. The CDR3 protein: CASSQTSRTYGYTF. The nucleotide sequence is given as TGCGCCAGCAGCCAGACCAGCAGGACTTATGGCTACACCTTC.